This T cell receptor beta chain appears in the sequencing data of a study of blood T cell repertoires in COVID-19. TCRdb's table, derived via immunoSEQ multiplex PCR, lists solely in-frame clones and lacks some. This table holds approximately 210,000 clones, about nine tenths found once. V was pared by 6 bases and J by 3 bases, with 12 bases between. This CDR3 region has 15 residues. The germline CDR1 and CDR2 sequences are LNHNV and YYDKDF (reference sequence). Material: peripheral blood. J is TRBJ1-6 and V is TRBV15; the D gene is possibly TRBD1 (5 bases). The receptor comes from a woman in her seventies with acute or convalescent COVID-19. The CDR3 bases are TGTGCCACCAGGGATCCAGGGAACTATAATTCACCCCTCCACTTT. It codes for CATRDPGNYNSPLHF.